These 30 T cell receptor beta chains were all obtained from the same sample, sequenced in a study of blood T cell repertoires in COVID-19. Method: immunoSEQ multiplex PCR; TCRdb's copy keeps in-frame clones and lacks some. The table has fewer than 400,000 clones, 80% to 90% seen once; the top ten hold 2.2%. The sequenced sample consisted of PBMCs or T cells enriched from blood (not recorded which). Receptors originate from a man aged 30 to 45 who had recovered from COVID-19.

The CDR3 DNA sequence: TGTGCCACCACCGGCCGACACACTCCTAATGAAAAACTGTTTTTT. Protein sequence: CATTGRHTPNEKLFF. V gene TRBV24-1 combines with J gene TRBJ1-4, with D unresolved. V was cut by 8 bases and J by 3 bases, with 15 bases left in between. The CDR3 loop spans 15 amino acids. The V gene's germline CDR1 is KGHDR and CDR2 SFDVKD.

The chain combines TRBV2 with TRBJ1-1, with 7 bases aligning to TRBD1. This CDR3 comprises 12 residues. The germline CDR1 and CDR2 sequences are SNHLY and FYNNEI. J gave up 8 bases and V 6 bases, and 6 bases lay outside the gene matches. Written as DNA, the CDR3 is TGTGCCAGCAGAGTCGGGACAGACGAAGCTTTCTTT. It encodes CASRVGTDEAFF.

This clone has more than one count but fewer than ten. The gene calls are TRBV18 and TRBJ2-7, with D possibly being TRBD1 (7 bases). The V gene lost 3 bases and the J gene lost 6 bases, with 9 bases spanning the gap. Germline assignment: CDR1 KGHSH and CDR2 LQKENI. This CDR3 spans 12 amino acids. The CDR3 DNA sequence: TGTGCCAGCTCACCTCAGGGGGGCGAGCAGTACTTC. Translated: CASSPQGGEQYF.

J is TRBJ2-1 and V is TRBV27; 7 bases align to TRBD2. Germline V lookup: CDR1 MNHEY, CDR2 SMNVEV (reference sequence). V dropped 10 bases and J dropped 4; count of bases not matched to a gene: 10. The CDR3 is made up of 14 amino acids. DNA of the CDR3: TGTGCCACCTGGGGGGGGTCTTCGTACAATGAGCAGTTCTTC. Translated: CATWGGSSYNEQFF.

The J gene is TRBJ1-1, the V gene TRBV25-1; D is undetermined. CDR3 length: 14 amino acids. Germline V gene data show CDR1 as MGHDK and CDR2 as SYGVNS. V lost 1 base to trimming and J lost 5 bases, with 11 bases between them. In DNA, the CDR3 is TGTGCCAGCAGTGAATGGACTTTGGGGACTGAAGCTTTCTTT. Residues: CASSEWTLGTEAFF. Together with reference TRBV25-1 and TRBJ1-1, the CDR3 gives the full variable domain: EADIYQTPRYLVIGTGKKITLECSQTMGHDKMYWYQQDPGMELHLIHYSYGVNSTEKGDLSSESTVSRIRTEHFPLTLESARPSHTSQYLCASSEWTLGTEAFFGQGTRLTVV.

The chain joins TRBV30 to TRBJ1-1, with a possible D match to TRBD1 (5 bases). The length of the CDR3 is 12 residues. Trimming took 3 bases from V and 10 from J, leaving 15 bases between them. Germline V gene data show CDR1 as GTSNPN and CDR2 as SVGIG (reference sequence). The CDR3 DNA reads as TGTGCCTGGAGCCCGTCGGGGGGGGGAGCTTTCTTT. Translating it yields CAWSPSGGGAFF.

The V and J genes are TRBV19 and TRBJ2-2; TRBD1 is a possible D gene (6 bases). CDR1 LNHDA and CDR2 SQIVND come from the germline V gene (reference sequence). This CDR3 comprises 14 residues. V was trimmed by 6 bases and J by 6 bases, leaving 14 bases between them. The CDR3 here is CASRGRGKAGELFF. The CDR3 DNA follows: TGTGCCAGTAGGGGCAGGGGAAAAGCCGGGGAGCTGTTTTTT.

The chain carries TRBV12-3 or TRBV12-4 and TRBJ1-1; TRBD1 agrees at 8 bases. The trim removed 8 bases at V and 7 bases at J, leaving 9 bases unmatched. The CDR3 totals 13 residues. Here the CDR3 reads CASRRGQGNEAFF. CDR3 coding DNA: TGTGCCAGCCGTCGCGGACAGGGCAATGAAGCTTTCTTT.

On this clone: Additional DNA sequences in this sample encode the identical CDR3. The V and J genes are TRBV11-2 and TRBJ2-1, with D possibly matching TRBD2 (5 bases). V was cut by 2 bases and J by 0 bases, with 8 bases left in between. Germline V CDR1 and CDR2: SGHAT, FQNNGV. This CDR3 region has 15 residues. This CDR3 is CASSLSGSSYNEQFF. The CDR3 DNA follows: TGTGCCAGCAGCTTATCGGGGAGCTCCTACAATGAGCAGTTCTTC. The whole variable domain, remainder taken from reference TRBV11-2 and TRBJ2-1, is EAGVAQSPRYKIIEKRQSVAFWCNPISGHATLYWYQQILGQGPKLLIQFQNNGVVDDSQLPKDRFSAERLKGVDSTLKIQPAKLEDSAVYLCASSLSGSSYNEQFFGPGTRLTVL.

This clone has just one count. The V call is TRBV4-1, the J call TRBJ1-1; D not certain. The V gene lost 1 base and the J gene lost 1 base, with 13 bases spanning the gap. Per the germline V gene, CDR1 is MGHRA and CDR2 is YSYEKL. This CDR3 spans 16 amino acids. The CDR3, as DNA: TGCGCCAGCAGCCAAGCCCACTTTAGCGGGAACACTGAAGCTTTCTTT. Protein sequence: CASSQAHFSGNTEAFF.

The chain carries TRBV5-1 and TRBJ1-1, with a tentative D call TRBD1 (5 bases). This CDR3 region has 14 residues. Germline V gives CDR1 SGHRS, CDR2 YFSETQ. Trimming cost V 0 bases and J 8 bases, with 14 bases left between them. Here the CDR3 reads CASSLEAGFGEAFF. The CDR3 DNA follows: TGCGCCAGCAGCTTGGAGGCAGGGTTTGGGGAAGCTTTCTTT.

This clone was detected only once. V and J are TRBV6-6 and TRBJ2-7; no clear D gene. The germline CDR1 and CDR2 sequences are MNHNY and SVGAGI (reference sequence). Between the trimmed V and J ends, which lost 7 bases and 2 bases, there was a span of 9 bases. The CDR3 covers 12 residues. CDR3 nucleotides: TGTGCCAGCACCGACAAGACCTACGAGCAGTACTTC. It yields the protein CASTDKTYEQYF.

The chain recombines TRBV19 with TRBJ2-3, with TRBD1 matching 10 bases. J gave up 1 base and V 5 bases, and 9 bases lay outside the gene matches. This CDR3 comprises 17 residues. Germline V gene lookup returns CDR1 LNHDA and CDR2 SQIVND (reference sequence). The CDR3 here is CASSETSGTGGTDTQYF. DNA for the CDR3: TGTGCCAGTAGTGAGACGAGTGGGACAGGGGGCACAGATACGCAGTATTTT.

Comments on this clone: Additional DNA sequences in this sample encode the identical CDR3. This chain joins TRBV24-1 and TRBJ1-2; tentatively, D is TRBD1 (5 bases). V was clipped by 2 bases and J by 5 bases, with 5 bases between them. Germline CDR1 KGHDR, CDR2 SFDVKD. The CDR3 has 12 residues. The CDR3 region is CATSDSGYGYTF. The CDR3 DNA follows: TGTGCCACCAGTGATTCAGGGTATGGCTACACCTTC.

V is TRBV5-1 and J is TRBJ2-1; 9 bases map to TRBD1. CDR3 length: 15 amino acids. CDR1 is SGHRS, CDR2 YFSETQ, per germline. J gave up 7 bases and V 0 bases, and 5 bases lay outside the gene matches. The CDR3 spells CASSLAGQGSNEQFF. CDR3 bases: TGCGCCAGCAGCTTGGCAGGACAGGGGTCGAATGAGCAGTTCTTC.

The genes are TRBV5-1 and TRBJ2-7, with D possibly TRBD2 on 6 matching bases. This CDR3 is built from 13 residues. CDR1 and CDR2 from the germline V gene are SGHRS and YFSETQ. V was trimmed by 6 bases and J by 1 base, leaving 11 bases between them. This CDR3 reads CASNPGGSYEQYF. For the CDR3, the DNA is TGCGCCAGCAACCCTGGGGGGTCCTACGAGCAGTACTTC.

The chain uses TRBV5-6 and TRBJ2-7; 10 bases agree with TRBD1. The CDR3 is 15 residues long. Germline-derived CDR1 and CDR2 are SGHDT and YYEEEE. V trimming: 2 bases; J trimming: 6 bases; junction bases outside the gene matches: 8. This CDR3 reads CASSLMGTGEGEQYF. For the CDR3, the DNA is TGTGCCAGCAGCTTAATGGGGACAGGGGAGGGCGAGCAGTACTTC.

The chain uses TRBV9 and TRBJ1-4, with a possible D match to TRBD1 (5 bases). CDR1 SGDLS and CDR2 YYNGEE come from the germline V gene. Between the trimmed V and J ends, which lost 3 bases and 0 bases, there was a span of 18 bases. CDR3 length: 18 residues. CDR3 DNA: TGTGCCAGCAGCGAGGGGATGGGATTTAATCCAACTAATGAAAAACTGTTTTTT. This sequence encodes CASSEGMGFNPTNEKLFF.

The chain is built from TRBV27 and TRBJ2-7, with 7 nucleotides matching TRBD1. The CDR3 totals 13 residues. Unmatched junction bases numbered 1, after V lost 3 bases and J lost 2 bases. Per germline, CDR1 MNHEY and CDR2 SMNVEV (reference sequence). CDR3 amino acids: CASSFQGAYEQYF. The CDR3 DNA follows: TGTGCCAGCAGTTTTCAGGGGGCCTACGAGCAGTACTTC.

The J gene is TRBJ1-2, the V gene TRBV5-4; D perhaps matches TRBD1 (6 bases). V was clipped by 1 base and J by 4 bases, with 14 bases between them. This CDR3 has 15 residues. The germline CDR1 and CDR2 sequences are SGHNT and YYREEE (reference sequence). The CDR3 reads CASSLSHGGAYGYTF. For the CDR3, the DNA is TGTGCCAGCAGCTTGTCTCACGGGGGGGCCTATGGCTACACCTTC. Looking up the rest from reference TRBV5-4 and TRBJ1-2 gives the full variable domain: ETGVTQSPTHLIKTRGQQVTLRCSSQSGHNTVSWYQQALGQGPQFIFQYYREEENGRGNFPPRFSGLQFPNYSSELNVNALELDDSALYLCASSLSHGGAYGYTFGSGTRLTVV.

The J gene is TRBJ1-5, the V gene TRBV6-5; D perhaps matches TRBD1 (5 bases). CDR1 is MNHEY, CDR2 SVGAGI, per germline. V was pared by 6 bases and J by 5 bases, with 11 bases between. This CDR3 region has 13 residues. The CDR3 sequence is CASRFQGDQPQHF. CDR3 coding DNA: TGTGCCAGCAGATTCCAGGGTGATCAGCCCCAGCATTTT.

The V call is TRBV19, the J call TRBJ2-3; 7 bases agree with TRBD2. V shed 6 bases and J 2 bases; nucleotides not matched to a gene: 14. This CDR3 spans 17 amino acids. CDR1 is LNHDA and CDR2 is SQIVND in the germline V gene (reference sequence). The CDR3: CASRYSPSGANTDTQYF. The DNA for the CDR3 is TGTGCCAGTAGGTATTCCCCTAGCGGTGCTAACACAGATACGCAGTATTTT.

The genes are TRBV7-2 and TRBJ1-2, with D maybe TRBD1 (5 bases). Trimming removed 4 bases at V and 5 bases at J, with 29 bases between. Germline V gene sequence: CDR1 SGHTA, CDR2 FQGNSA. The CDR3 runs 19 residues. CDR3 sequence (DNA): TGTGCCAGCAGCTCAGGGCCACCGCTCGCGCCAGCCCTTAGGTATGGCTACACCTTC. This sequence encodes CASSSGPPLAPALRYGYTF.

The chain employs TRBV3-1 (or the pseudogene TRBV3-2) and TRBJ2-1, with 15 positions matching TRBD2. The CDR3 covers 17 residues. The V segment lost 3 bases and the J segment 9 bases; nucleotides outside the gene matches: 9. Germline assignment: CDR1 LGHDT and CDR2 YNNKEL (reference sequence). In DNA form, the CDR3 reads TGTGCCAGCAGCCATCCCAGGACTAGCGGGGGGGCCACTGAGCAGTTCTTC. Translating gives CASSHPRTSGGATEQFF.

This clone was counted between two and nine times. The chain links TRBV19 to TRBJ1-2; the D is unclear. Germline V gene lookup returns CDR1 LNHDA and CDR2 SQIVND (reference sequence). Trimming took 6 bases from V and 4 from J, leaving 9 bases between them. CDR3 size: 12 residues. CDR3 DNA sequence: TGTGCCAGTAGCGAGAACCTCTATGGCTACACCTTC. Protein: CASSENLYGYTF.

The chain recombines TRBV4-3 with TRBJ2-5, with a weak D call TRBD2 (6 bases). Trimming stripped 2 bases from V and 5 bases from J, with 21 bases between. In germline, CDR1 is LGHNA, CDR2 YSLEER. This CDR3 contains 17 residues. DNA for the CDR3: TGCGCCAGCAGCCAACTTTGGCGGGGTGGGGTCGGCGAGACCCAGTACTTC. Amino acid sequence: CASSQLWRGGVGETQYF.

This chain uses TRBV11-2 with TRBJ2-3; D remains ambiguous. Germline CDR1 reads SGHAT; CDR2 reads FQNNGV. V dropped 4 bases and J dropped 4 bases, with 9 bases sitting between them. The CDR3 has 13 residues. The CDR3 protein is CASSYRSSDTQYF. The CDR3 bases are TGTGCCAGCAGCTATAGGAGCTCAGATACGCAGTATTTT.

The chain is built from TRBV21-1 and TRBJ2-1; the tabulated D call, TRBD1, remains unverified against the DNA. TRBV21-1 counts as a pseudogene. There are 23 residues in the CDR3. The DNA for the CDR3 is TGTGCCAGCAGCAAAGTCCCTGGTCGACAGGCGCCCGGATCAGGGAGCTCCTACAATGAGCAGTTCTTC. This gives the protein CASSKVPGRQAPGSGSSYNEQFF.

This clone was recorded once. The chain recombines TRBV7-9 with TRBJ2-5; no clear D gene. The CDR3 loop spans 13 amino acids. V was shortened by 6 bases and J by 5 bases, with 13 bases between the two germline ends. CDR1 is SEHNR and CDR2 is FQNEAQ in the germline V gene (reference sequence). DNA of the CDR3: TGTGCCAGCAGTCCAGGTGTCCGCGAGACCCAGTACTTC. Residues: CASSPGVRETQYF.

The chain combines TRBV6-5 with TRBJ1-2; 8 bases are shared with TRBD1. Trimming removed 0 bases from V and 2 bases from J; junction bases left unmatched: 5. CDR1 and CDR2 (germline): MNHEY, SVGAGI. The CDR3 length is 16 residues. The CDR3 DNA reads as TGTGCCAGCAGTTACTCTGGGCAGGGGGCGAACTATGGCTACACCTTC. Residues: CASSYSGQGANYGYTF.